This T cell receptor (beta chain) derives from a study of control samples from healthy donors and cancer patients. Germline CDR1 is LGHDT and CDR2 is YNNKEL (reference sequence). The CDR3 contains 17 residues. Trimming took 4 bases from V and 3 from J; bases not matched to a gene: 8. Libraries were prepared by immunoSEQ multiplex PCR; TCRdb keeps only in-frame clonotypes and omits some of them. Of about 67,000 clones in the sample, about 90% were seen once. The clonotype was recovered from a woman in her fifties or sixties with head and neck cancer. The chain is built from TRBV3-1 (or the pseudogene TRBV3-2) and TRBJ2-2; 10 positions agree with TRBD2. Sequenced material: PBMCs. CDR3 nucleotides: TGTGCCAGCAGCCCCAAGCGGGGGGGAGTTGACACCGGGGAGCTGTTTTTT. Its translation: CASSPKRGGVDTGELFF.